This TCR beta chain emerged from a study of CD8+ T cells in alopecia areata. Stated treatment: oral pan-JAK inhibitor, 5-10 mg twice daily. cDNA reverse transcribed from extracted RNA served as the sequencing template. The repertoire was sequenced with immunoSEQ multiplex PCR; TCRdb's copy has only in-frame clones and lacks some. This table holds fewer than 250,000 clones, more than 55% found once. The CDR3 covers 14 residues. Per germline, CDR1 SGHRS and CDR2 YFSETQ. Between the trimmed V and J ends, which lost 3 bases and 5 bases, there was a span of 15 bases. This chain connects TRBV5-1 to TRBJ2-7; possible D gene TRBD2, 5 bases. Sequenced material: CD4+ T cells sorted from blood, taken at week 4, from a patient treated with tofacitinib. This receptor was taken from a human donor with alopecia areata. The chain's CDR3 is CASSSGKGSNEQYF. CDR3 coding DNA: TGCGCCAGCAGCTCGGGAAAGGGCAGCAACGAGCAGTACTTC.